This TCR beta chain originates from a study of T cell changes during pregnancy in multiple sclerosis. This clone was detected a few times. The assay was immunoSEQ multiplex PCR, and TCRdb's table has in-frame clones only and misses some. Of roughly 59,000 clones listed, around 93% are singletons. V lost 1 base and J lost 7, with 21 bases in between. Looked up from germline, CDR1 is SGHDT and CDR2 is YYEEEE. There are 16 residues in the CDR3. The sample in question was CD4+ T cells from peripheral blood mononuclear cells, obtained before pregnancy. The sequence was collected from a female donor with multiple sclerosis, enrolled in a pregnancy study. This chain connects TRBV5-6 to TRBJ2-7; unclear D gene. CDR3 sequence reads: CASSLRQFRGVREQYF. In DNA, the CDR3 is TGTGCCAGCAGCTTGCGACAATTCCGTGGTGTCAGGGAGCAGTACTTC.